The clone carrying this T cell receptor (beta chain) was observed a handful of times. Its target is not known. This sample was taken from a study of T cell repertoires in cytomegalovirus infection. The CDR3 loop spans 13 amino acids. Losses at the gene ends were 5 bases for V and 10 bases for J; bases not matched to a gene: 5. A single record per CDR3 protein comes from TCRdb applying MiXCR to the reads. The sample shows roughly 180,000 distinct CDR3 sequences, about a fifth of them seen only once. Sequenced here: CD8+ T cells from cultured PBMCs, sampled from culture after CMV antigen stimulation. The gene calls are TRBV12-3 or TRBV12-4 and TRBJ2-1, with TRBD1 matching 10 bases. This receptor was taken from a human donor in good health (CMV status not recorded). Some clones in this sample may be carry-over from other donors' samples. CDR3 bases: TGTGCCAGCAGTCGACAGGGGGCGAGGGAGCAGTTCTTC. It translates to CASSRQGAREQFF.